The entry below gives a single TCR beta chain sequence along with its context. Its antigen is not known. This sample was taken from a study of post-analysis software for immune sequencing data. Across the study: Relapsing-remitting, secondary progressive and progressive-relapsing forms of multiple sclerosis all featured among disease courses. Overall study results and limits: With TRBV5-6, TRBV5-1 and TRBV20-1 included, five TRBV segments were more frequent in patients than in controls. Normalized Chao1 diversity in multiple sclerosis patients fell significantly below that of controls. Under the F measure, samples that were prepared in one batch clustered strongly together.

Unique molecular identifiers were built into the TCR beta cDNA libraries. It was from roughly 1.1 to 9.2 million T cells that roughly 0.5 million cDNA molecules came. TCRdb re-derived calls from the PCR reads in MiXCR, one entry per CDR3 protein. The sample lists some 690,000 distinct CDR3 sequences, approximately 59% occurring once. The CDR3 is 15 amino acids. Between the trimmed V and J ends, which lost 9 bases and 3 bases, there was a span of 20 bases. This TCR was sampled from a girl aged 2 to 9 with multiple sclerosis. Sequenced sample: blood. The V and J genes are TRBV12-3 or TRBV12-4 and TRBJ1-1; the D gene is possibly TRBD1 (6 bases). The CDR3 is CASVLGVGGDTEAFF. The DNA for the CDR3 is TGTGCCAGTGTTCTAGGGGTAGGGGGTGACACTGAAGCTTTCTTT.